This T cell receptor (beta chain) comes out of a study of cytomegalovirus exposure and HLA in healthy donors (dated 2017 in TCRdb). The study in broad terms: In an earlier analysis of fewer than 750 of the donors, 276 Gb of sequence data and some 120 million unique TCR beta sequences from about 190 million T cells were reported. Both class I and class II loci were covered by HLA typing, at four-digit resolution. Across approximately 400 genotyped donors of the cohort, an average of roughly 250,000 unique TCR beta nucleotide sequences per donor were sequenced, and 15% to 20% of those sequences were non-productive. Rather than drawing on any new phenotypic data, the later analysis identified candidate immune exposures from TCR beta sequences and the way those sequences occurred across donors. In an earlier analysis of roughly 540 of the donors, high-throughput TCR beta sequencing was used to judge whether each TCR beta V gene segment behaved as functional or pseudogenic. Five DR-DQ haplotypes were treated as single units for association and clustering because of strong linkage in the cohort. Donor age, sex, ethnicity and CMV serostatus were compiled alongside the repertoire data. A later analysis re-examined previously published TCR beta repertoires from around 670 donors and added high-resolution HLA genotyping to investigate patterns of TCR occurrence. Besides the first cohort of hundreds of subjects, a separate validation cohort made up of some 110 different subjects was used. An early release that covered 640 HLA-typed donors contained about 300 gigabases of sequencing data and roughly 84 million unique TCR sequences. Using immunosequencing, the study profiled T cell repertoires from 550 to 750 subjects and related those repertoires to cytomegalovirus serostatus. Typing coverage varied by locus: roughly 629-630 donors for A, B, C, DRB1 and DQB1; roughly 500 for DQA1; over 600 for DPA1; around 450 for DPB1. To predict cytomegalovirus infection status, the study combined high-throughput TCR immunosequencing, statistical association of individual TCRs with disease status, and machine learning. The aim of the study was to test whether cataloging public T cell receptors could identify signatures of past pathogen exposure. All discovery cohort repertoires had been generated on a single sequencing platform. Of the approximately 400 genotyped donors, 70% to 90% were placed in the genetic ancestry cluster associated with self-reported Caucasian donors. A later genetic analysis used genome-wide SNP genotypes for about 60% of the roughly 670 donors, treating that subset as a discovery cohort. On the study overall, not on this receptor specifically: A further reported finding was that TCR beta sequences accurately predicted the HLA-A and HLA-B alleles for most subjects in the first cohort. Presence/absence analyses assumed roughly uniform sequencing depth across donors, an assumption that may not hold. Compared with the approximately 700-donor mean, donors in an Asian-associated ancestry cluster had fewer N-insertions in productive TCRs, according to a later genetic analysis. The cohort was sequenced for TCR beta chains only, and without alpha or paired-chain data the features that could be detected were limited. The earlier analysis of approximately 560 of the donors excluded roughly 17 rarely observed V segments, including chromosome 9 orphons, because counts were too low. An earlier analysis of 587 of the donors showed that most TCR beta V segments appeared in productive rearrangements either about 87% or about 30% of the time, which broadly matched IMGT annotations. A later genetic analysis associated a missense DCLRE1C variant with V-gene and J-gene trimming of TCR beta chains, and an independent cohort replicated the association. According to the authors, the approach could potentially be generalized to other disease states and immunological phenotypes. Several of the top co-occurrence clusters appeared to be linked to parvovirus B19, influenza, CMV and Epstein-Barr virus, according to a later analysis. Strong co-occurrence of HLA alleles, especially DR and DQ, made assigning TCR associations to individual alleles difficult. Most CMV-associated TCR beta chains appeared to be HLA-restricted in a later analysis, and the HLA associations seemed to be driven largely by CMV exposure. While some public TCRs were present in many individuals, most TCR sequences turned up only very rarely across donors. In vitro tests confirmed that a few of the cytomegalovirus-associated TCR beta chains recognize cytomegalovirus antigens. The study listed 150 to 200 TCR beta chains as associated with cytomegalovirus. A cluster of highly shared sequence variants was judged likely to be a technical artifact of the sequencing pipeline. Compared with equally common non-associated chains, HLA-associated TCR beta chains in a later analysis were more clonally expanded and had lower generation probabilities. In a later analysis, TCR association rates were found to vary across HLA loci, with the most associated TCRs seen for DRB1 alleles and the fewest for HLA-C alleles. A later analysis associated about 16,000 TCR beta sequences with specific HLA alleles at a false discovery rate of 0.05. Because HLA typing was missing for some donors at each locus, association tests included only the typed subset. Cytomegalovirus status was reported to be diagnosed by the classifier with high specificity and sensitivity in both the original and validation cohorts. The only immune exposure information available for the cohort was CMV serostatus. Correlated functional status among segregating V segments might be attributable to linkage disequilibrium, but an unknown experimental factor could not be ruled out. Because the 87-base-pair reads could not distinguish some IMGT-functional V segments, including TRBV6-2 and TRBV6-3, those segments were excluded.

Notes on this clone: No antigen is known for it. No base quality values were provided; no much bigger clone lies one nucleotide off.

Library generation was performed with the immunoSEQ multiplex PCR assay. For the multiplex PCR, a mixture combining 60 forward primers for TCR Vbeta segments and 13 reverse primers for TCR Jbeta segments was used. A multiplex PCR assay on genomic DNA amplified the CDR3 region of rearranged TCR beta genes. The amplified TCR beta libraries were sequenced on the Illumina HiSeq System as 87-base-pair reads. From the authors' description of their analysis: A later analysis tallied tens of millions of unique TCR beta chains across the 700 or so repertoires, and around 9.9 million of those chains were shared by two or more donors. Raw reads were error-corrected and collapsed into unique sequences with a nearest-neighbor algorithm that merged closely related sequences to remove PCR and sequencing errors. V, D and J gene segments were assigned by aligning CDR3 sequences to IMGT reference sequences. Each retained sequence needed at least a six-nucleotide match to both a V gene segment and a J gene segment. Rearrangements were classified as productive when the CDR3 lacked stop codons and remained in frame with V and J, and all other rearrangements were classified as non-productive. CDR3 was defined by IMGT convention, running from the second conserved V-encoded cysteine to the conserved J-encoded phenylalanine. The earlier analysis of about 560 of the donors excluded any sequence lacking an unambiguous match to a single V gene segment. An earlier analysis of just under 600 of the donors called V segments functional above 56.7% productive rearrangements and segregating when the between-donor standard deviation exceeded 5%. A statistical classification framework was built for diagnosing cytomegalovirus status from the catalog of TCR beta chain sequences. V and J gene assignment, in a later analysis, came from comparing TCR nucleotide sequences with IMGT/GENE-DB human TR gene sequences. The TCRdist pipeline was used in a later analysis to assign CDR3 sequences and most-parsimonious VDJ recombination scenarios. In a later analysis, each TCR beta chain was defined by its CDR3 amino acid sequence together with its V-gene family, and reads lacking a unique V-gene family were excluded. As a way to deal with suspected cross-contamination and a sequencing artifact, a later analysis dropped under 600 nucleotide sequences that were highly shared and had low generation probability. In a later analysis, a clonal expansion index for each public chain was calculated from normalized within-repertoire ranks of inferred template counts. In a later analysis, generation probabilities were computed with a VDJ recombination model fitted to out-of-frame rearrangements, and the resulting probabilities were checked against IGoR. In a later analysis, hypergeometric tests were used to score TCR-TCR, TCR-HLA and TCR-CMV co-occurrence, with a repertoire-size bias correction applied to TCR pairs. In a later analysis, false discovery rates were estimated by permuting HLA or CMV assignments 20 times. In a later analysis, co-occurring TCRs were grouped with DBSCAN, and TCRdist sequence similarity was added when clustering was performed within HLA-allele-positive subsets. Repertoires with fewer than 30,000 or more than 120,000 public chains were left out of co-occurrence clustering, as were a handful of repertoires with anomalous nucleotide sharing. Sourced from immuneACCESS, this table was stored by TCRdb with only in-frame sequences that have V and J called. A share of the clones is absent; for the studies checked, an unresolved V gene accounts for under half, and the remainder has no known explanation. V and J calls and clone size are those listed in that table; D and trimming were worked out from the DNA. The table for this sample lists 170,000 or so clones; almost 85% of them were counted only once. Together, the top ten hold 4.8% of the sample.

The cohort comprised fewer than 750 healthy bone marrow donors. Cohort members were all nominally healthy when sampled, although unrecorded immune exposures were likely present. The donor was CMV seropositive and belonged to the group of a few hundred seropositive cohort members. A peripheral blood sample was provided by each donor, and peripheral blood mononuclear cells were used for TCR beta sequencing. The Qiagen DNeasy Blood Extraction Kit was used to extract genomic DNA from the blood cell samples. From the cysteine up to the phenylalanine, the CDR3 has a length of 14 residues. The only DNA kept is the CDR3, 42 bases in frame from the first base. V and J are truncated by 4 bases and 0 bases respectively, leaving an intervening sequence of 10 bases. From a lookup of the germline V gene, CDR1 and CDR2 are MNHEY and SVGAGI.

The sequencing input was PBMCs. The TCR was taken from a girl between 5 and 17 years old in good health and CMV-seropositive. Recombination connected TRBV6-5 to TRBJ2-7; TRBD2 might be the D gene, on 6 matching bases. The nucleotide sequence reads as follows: TGTGCCAGCAGTTTCCTTAGCGGCTCCTACGAGCAGTACTTC. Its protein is CASSFLSGSYEQYF.